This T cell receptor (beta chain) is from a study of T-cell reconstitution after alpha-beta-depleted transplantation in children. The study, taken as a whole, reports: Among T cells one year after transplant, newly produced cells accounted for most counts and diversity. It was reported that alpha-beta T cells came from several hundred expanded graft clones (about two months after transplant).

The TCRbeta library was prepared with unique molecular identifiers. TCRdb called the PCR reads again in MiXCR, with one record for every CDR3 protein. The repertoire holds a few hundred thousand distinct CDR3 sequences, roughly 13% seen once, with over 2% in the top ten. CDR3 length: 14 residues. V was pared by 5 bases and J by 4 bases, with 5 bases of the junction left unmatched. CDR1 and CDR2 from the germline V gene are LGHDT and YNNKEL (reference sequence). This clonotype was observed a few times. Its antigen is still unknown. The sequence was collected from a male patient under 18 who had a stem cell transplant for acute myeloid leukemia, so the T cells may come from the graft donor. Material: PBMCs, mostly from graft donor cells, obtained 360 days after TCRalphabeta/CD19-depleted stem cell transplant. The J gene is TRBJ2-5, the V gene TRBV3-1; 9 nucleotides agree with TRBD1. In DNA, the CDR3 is TGTGCCAGCAGCAAAGGGACAGGGCCAGAGACCCAGTACTTC. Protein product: CASSKGTGPETQYF.